Below, 27 T cell receptor beta chains from the same sample are listed, as sequenced in a study of PD-L1 blockade in urothelial cancer. Sequencing used immunoSEQ multiplex PCR; TCRdb keeps in-frame clones, though not all of them. The sample yields approximately 30,000 clones, 65% to 90% seen once. The sample in question was PBMCs, obtained around atezolizumab (anti-PD-L1) treatment. The receptors were sampled from a man in his fifties or sixties with urothelial cancer.

The chain is built from TRBV7-2 and TRBJ1-4; no clear D. Per the germline V gene, CDR1 is SGHTA and CDR2 is FQGNSA. The CDR3 extends over 14 amino acids. Trimming removed 6 bases at V and 10 bases at J, with 18 bases between. This CDR3 is CASSPSSSTGKLFF. CDR3 nucleotide sequence: TGTGCCAGCAGTCCTAGTTCTTCCACGGGAAAACTGTTTTTT.

The chain is built from TRBV5-4 and TRBJ2-3, with TRBD2 identical over 12 bases. Trimming took 4 bases from V and 1 from J; bases not matched to a gene: 4. Germline CDR1 SGHNT, CDR2 YYREEE (reference sequence). This CDR3 has 16 residues. The CDR3 reads CASSIRTSGGTDTQYF. In DNA, the CDR3 is TGTGCCAGCAGCATTCGGACTAGCGGGGGCACAGATACGCAGTATTTT.

This chain connects TRBV19 to TRBJ2-6; D is perhaps TRBD2 (6 bases). V was shortened by 7 bases and J by 0 bases, with 25 bases between the two germline ends. The CDR3 contains 20 residues. Germline CDR1 reads LNHDA; CDR2 reads SQIVND (reference sequence). The CDR3 DNA reads as TGTGCCAGTACCGCCCTTCTGGGGGGTCGCGCGATCTCTGGGGCCAACGTCCTGACTTTC. Protein sequence: CASTALLGGRAISGANVLTF.

Here the CDR3 reads CASSLGSVAGSNEQFF. The CDR3 bases are TGTGCCAGCAGCTTAGGTTCGGTAGCGGGATCCAATGAGCAGTTCTTC. This chain joins TRBV7-3 and TRBJ2-1; 8 bases match TRBD2. CDR3 size: 16 residues. Germline CDR1 SGHTA, CDR2 FQGTGA. J lost 6 bases, V lost 2 bases, and 9 bases had no gene match.

The V call is TRBV5-1, the J call TRBJ2-7; 8 bases are a match to TRBD1. Germline V gives CDR1 SGHRS, CDR2 YFSETQ. The trim removed 3 bases at V and 2 bases at J, leaving 4 bases unmatched. There are 14 residues in the CDR3. CDR3 sequence (DNA): TGCGCCAGCAGCTCGACAGGGGTAACCTACGAGCAGTACTTC. Protein: CASSSTGVTYEQYF.

V is TRBV10-3 and J is TRBJ2-1; 11 positions agree with TRBD2. V shed 5 bases, J shed 9 bases, and the junction held 9 bases outside the gene matches. The germline V gene has CDR1 ENHRY and CDR2 SYGVKD. The CDR3 is 15 residues long. CDR3 sequence reads: CAISSLAGGPSEQFF. In DNA form, the CDR3 reads TGTGCCATCAGTTCCTTAGCGGGAGGGCCAAGTGAGCAGTTCTTC.

This chain connects TRBV7-2 to TRBJ1-2; TRBD1 is a possible D gene (6 bases). The length of the CDR3 is 15 residues. The ends were cut back, 5 bases at V and 4 bases at J, with 17 bases in the middle. Per the germline V gene, CDR1 is SGHTA and CDR2 is FQGNSA. The CDR3 spells CASSVGTSFRYGYTF. CDR3 nucleotides: TGTGCCAGCAGCGTCGGGACATCCTTTCGCTATGGCTACACCTTC.

The chain employs TRBV2 and TRBJ2-5; D might be TRBD1 (6 bases). The ends were cut back, 6 bases at V and 0 bases at J, with 17 bases in the middle. The germline V gene has CDR1 SNHLY and CDR2 FYNNEI. This CDR3 comprises 16 residues. CDR3 amino acids: CASSRPGTPNQETQYF. CDR3 sequence (DNA): TGTGCCAGCAGCCGGCCCGGGACACCTAACCAAGAGACCCAGTACTTC.

The rearrangement uses TRBV7-3 and TRBJ2-3, with unresolved D. The CDR3 covers 13 residues. V gave up 3 bases and J gave up 3 bases, with 7 bases separating them. Germline V gene sequence: CDR1 SGHTA, CDR2 FQGTGA. The CDR3 loop reads CASSFTQTDTQYF. CDR3 sequence (DNA): TGTGCCAGCAGCTTTACTCAAACAGATACGCAGTATTTT.

CDR3 region: CASSPSEGDGYTF. DNA of the CDR3: TGTGCCAGCTCACCATCTGAAGGGGATGGCTACACCTTC. The rearrangement links TRBV18 to TRBJ1-2; the D gene is possibly TRBD1 (5 bases). The CDR3 extends over 13 amino acids. V was clipped by 2 bases and J by 6 bases, with 10 bases between them. From germline, CDR1 is KGHSH and CDR2 LQKENI.

V and J are TRBV10-3 and TRBJ2-7; 11 bases agree with TRBD2. J lost 3 bases, V lost 10 bases, and 5 bases had no gene match. This CDR3 has 13 residues. From germline, CDR1 is ENHRY and CDR2 SYGVKD. In DNA, the CDR3 is TGTGCCACGAGGGGACTAGCGGACTACGAGCAGTACTTC. This sequence encodes CATRGLADYEQYF.

This chain connects TRBV6-1 to TRBJ1-5; D gene uncertain. The germline gives CDR1 MNHNS, CDR2 SASEGT. The CDR3 runs 16 residues. V lost 1 base to trimming and J lost 2 bases, with 12 bases between them. CDR3 amino acids: CASSEEVLRGNQPQHF. CDR3 nucleotides: TGTGCCAGCAGTGAAGAGGTCCTGCGGGGCAATCAGCCCCAGCATTTT.

This clone appeared once. The J gene is TRBJ1-2, the V gene TRBV30, with 7 bases lining up with TRBD1. The CDR3 extends over 15 amino acids. Germline CDR1 reads GTSNPN; CDR2 reads SVGIG (reference sequence). Trimming cost V 3 bases and J 4 bases; bases outside gene matches: 11. The CDR3 DNA follows: TGTGCCTGGAGACCAACAGGGGCCCCTTCCTATGGCTACACCTTC. It yields the protein CAWRPTGAPSYGYTF.

The chain couples TRBV6-1 to TRBJ1-2; D not certain. V gave up 3 bases and J gave up 0 bases, with 14 bases separating them. CDR1 and CDR2 (germline): MNHNS, SASEGT. This CDR3 spans 16 amino acids. This CDR3 is CASSDRTRNANYGYTF. In nucleotides, the CDR3 is TGTGCCAGCAGTGATCGAACCAGGAACGCTAACTATGGCTACACCTTC.

V is TRBV19 and J is TRBJ2-5, with 14 bases aligning to TRBD2. The trim removed 9 bases at V and 2 bases at J, leaving 8 bases unmatched. The CDR3 totals 16 residues. Germline CDR1 LNHDA, CDR2 SQIVND (reference sequence). The CDR3 is CARRTSGGRKQETQYF. CDR3 nucleotides: TGTGCCAGGAGGACTAGCGGGGGGCGTAAACAAGAGACCCAGTACTTC.

The chain uses TRBV11-2 and TRBJ1-6; TRBD1 might be the D (5 bases). Between the trimmed V and J ends, which lost 4 bases and 9 bases, there was a span of 13 bases. Germline V gene lookup returns CDR1 SGHAT and CDR2 FQNNGV. The CDR3 is 14 residues long. The CDR3 DNA reads TGTGCCAGCAGCTCGGACGGGGGTGGTTCACCCCTCCACTTT. Translated, it gives CASSSDGGGSPLHF.

The V and J genes are TRBV7-2 and TRBJ2-3, with 9 bases fitting TRBD2. Germline V CDR1 and CDR2: SGHTA, FQGNSA. The CDR3 is 16 residues long. J gave up 5 bases and V 2 bases, and 8 bases lay outside the gene matches. The CDR3 DNA is TGTGCCAGCAGCTTATTGGCTAGCGGGATGGAAGATACGCAGTATTTT. This encodes CASSLLASGMEDTQYF.

The CDR3 nucleotides are TGTGCCAGCAGCTTACCCTACGACACCATTCAGTACTTC. Translation gives CASSLPYDTIQYF. The chain is built from TRBV11-2 and TRBJ2-4; the D is unclear. Germline V gives CDR1 SGHAT, CDR2 FQNNGV. The V end lost 2 bases, the J end lost 9 bases, and 11 bases lay between the germline ends. This CDR3 comprises 13 residues.

This sequence joins TRBV5-6 and TRBJ1-1; D is unresolved. This CDR3 region has 14 residues. In germline, CDR1 is SGHDT, CDR2 YYEEEE. V was pared by 2 bases and J by 1 base, with 9 bases between. The DNA for the CDR3 is TGTGCCAGCAGCTTAAATGGGAGGAACACTGAAGCTTTCTTT. The encoded protein is CASSLNGRNTEAFF.

J is TRBJ2-3 and V is TRBV7-9; 7 nucleotides line up with TRBD2. CDR1 and CDR2 from the germline V gene are SEHNR and FQNEAQ (reference sequence). V lost 5 bases and J lost 1; bases outside the gene matches: 6. This CDR3 has 15 amino acids. The CDR3 nucleotides are TGTGCCAGCAGCCTCGGACTAGGAGGCACAGATACGCAGTATTTT. This translates into CASSLGLGGTDTQYF. The whole variable domain, remainder taken from reference TRBV7-9 and TRBJ2-3, is DTGVSQNPRHKITKRGQNVTFRCDPISEHNRLYWYRQTLGQGPEFLTYFQNEAQLEKSRLLSDRFSAERPKGSFSTLEIQRTEQGDSAMYLCASSLGLGGTDTQYFGPGTRLTVL.

This clone has just a few counts. The chain has TRBV4-1 and TRBJ2-1; TRBD2 aligns across 15 bases. V dropped 4 bases and J dropped 5; count of bases not matched to a gene: 9. This CDR3 has 18 amino acids. Per germline, CDR1 MGHRA and CDR2 YSYEKL. The CDR3 DNA sequence: TGCGCCAGCAGCCCAGGACTAGCGGGAGGGGGTTTAGACAATGAGCAGTTCTTC. The encoded protein is CASSPGLAGGGLDNEQFF.

This chain joins TRBV7-2 and TRBJ2-1; 12 bases map to TRBD2. Germline assignment: CDR1 SGHTA and CDR2 FQGNSA. V shed 5 bases and J 8 bases; nucleotides not matched to a gene: 10. The CDR3 length is 16 residues. The DNA for the CDR3 is TGTGCCAGCAGCAAGGGCGGGCTAGCGGGGGGGGATGAGCAGTTCTTC. Its protein is CASSKGGLAGGDEQFF.

Only one count was recorded for this clone. The V and J genes are TRBV6-5 and TRBJ2-1, with D possibly matching TRBD2 (6 bases). Trimming removed 5 bases from V and 0 bases from J, with 8 bases in between. The CDR3 contains 14 residues. Germline loops: CDR1 MNHEY, CDR2 SVGAGI. The CDR3 loop reads CASSPGSSYNEQFF. The CDR3, as DNA: TGTGCCAGCAGTCCCGGGAGCTCCTACAATGAGCAGTTCTTC.

The chain has TRBV28 and TRBJ2-7; 10 positions agree with TRBD1. The CDR3 is 14 residues long. The V gene's germline CDR1 is MDHEN and CDR2 SYDVKM. The ends lost 3 bases at V and 6 bases at J; junction bases unmatched: 5. The CDR3 region is CASSLGTGASEQYV. CDR3 sequence (DNA): TGTGCCAGCAGTTTGGGGACAGGGGCATCCGAGCAGTACGTC.

The chain couples TRBV7-2 to TRBJ2-3, with D uncertain. Trimming pared 1 base from V and 2 bases from J, leaving 13 bases between. Germline-derived CDR1 and CDR2 are SGHTA and FQGNSA. The CDR3 consists of 16 residues. The CDR3 here is CASSLVVASATDTQYF. CDR3 nucleotide sequence: TGTGCCAGCAGCTTAGTGGTAGCTTCTGCCACAGATACGCAGTATTTT.

The rearrangement uses TRBV6-1 and TRBJ2-2, with 8 bases matching TRBD2. The CDR3 totals 15 residues. J gave up 4 bases and V 4 bases, and 5 bases lay outside the gene matches. CDR1 MNHNS and CDR2 SASEGT come from the germline V gene. DNA of the CDR3: TGTGCCAGCAGTGGGGGCGGGGGGACCACCGGGGAGCTGTTTTTT. This codes for CASSGGGGTTGELFF.

The genes are TRBV14 and TRBJ1-1; TRBD1 matches at 7 bases. The junction had 9 bases not matched to a gene; V was cut back by 0 bases and J by 5 bases. CDR3 size: 16 residues. Germline V lookup: CDR1 SGHDN, CDR2 FVKESK. CDR3 amino acids: CASSQDYQGDQTEAFF. DNA of the CDR3: TGTGCCAGCAGCCAAGATTACCAGGGGGATCAAACTGAAGCTTTCTTT.